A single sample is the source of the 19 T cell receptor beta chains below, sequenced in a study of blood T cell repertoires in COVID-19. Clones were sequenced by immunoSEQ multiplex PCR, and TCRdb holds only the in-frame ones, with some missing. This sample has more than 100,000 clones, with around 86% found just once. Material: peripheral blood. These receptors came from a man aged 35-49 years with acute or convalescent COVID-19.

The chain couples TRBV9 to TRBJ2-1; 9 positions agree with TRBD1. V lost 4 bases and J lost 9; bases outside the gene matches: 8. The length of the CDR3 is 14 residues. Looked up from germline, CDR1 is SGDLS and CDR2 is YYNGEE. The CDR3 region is CASSSRDREPEQFF. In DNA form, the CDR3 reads TGTGCCAGCAGCTCCCGGGACAGGGAACCTGAGCAGTTCTTC.

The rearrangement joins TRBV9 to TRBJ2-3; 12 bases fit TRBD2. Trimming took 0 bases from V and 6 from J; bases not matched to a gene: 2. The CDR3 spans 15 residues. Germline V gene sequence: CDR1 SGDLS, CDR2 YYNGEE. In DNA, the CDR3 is TGTGCCAGCAGCGTAGTTGGACTAGCGGGGGATACGCAGTATTTT. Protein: CASSVVGLAGDTQYF. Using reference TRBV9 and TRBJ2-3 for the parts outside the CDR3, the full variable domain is DSGVTQTPKHLITATGQRVTLRCSPRSGDLSVYWYQQSLDQGLQFLIQYYNGEERAKGNILERFSAQQFPDLHSELNLSSLELGDSALYFCASSVVGLAGDTQYFGPGTRLTVL.

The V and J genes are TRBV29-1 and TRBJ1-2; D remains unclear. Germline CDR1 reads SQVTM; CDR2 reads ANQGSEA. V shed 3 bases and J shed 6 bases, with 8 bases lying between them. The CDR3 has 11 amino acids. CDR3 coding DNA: TGCAGCGTTGACAGGTTTAATGGCTACACCTTC. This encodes CSVDRFNGYTF.

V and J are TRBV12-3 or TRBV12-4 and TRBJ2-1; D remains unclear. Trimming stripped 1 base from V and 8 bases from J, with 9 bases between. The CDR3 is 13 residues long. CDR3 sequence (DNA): TGTGCCAGCAGTTTAGAACGCGGTCATGAGCAGTTCTTC. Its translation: CASSLERGHEQFF.

CDR3 protein: CASTKREGNQPQHF. The CDR3 DNA reads TGTGCCAGTACCAAACGGGAAGGCAATCAGCCCCAGCATTTT. The chain has TRBV19 and TRBJ1-5; D remains unclear. V was pared by 7 bases and J by 2 bases, with 12 bases between. Germline lookup yields CDR1 LNHDA and CDR2 SQIVND (reference sequence). The length of the CDR3 is 14 residues.

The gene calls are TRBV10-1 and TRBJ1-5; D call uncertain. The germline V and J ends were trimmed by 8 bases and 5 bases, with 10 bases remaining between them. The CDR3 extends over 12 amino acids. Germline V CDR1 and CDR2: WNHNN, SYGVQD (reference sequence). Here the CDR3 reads CASFVGDQPQHF. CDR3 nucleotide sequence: TGCGCCAGCTTTGTCGGGGATCAGCCCCAGCATTTT.

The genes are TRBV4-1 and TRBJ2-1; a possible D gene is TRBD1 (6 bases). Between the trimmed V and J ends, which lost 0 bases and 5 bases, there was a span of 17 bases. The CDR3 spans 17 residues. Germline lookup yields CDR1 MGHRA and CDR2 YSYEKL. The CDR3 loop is CASSQDRRTAGDNEQFF. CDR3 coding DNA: TGCGCCAGCAGCCAAGATCGAAGGACAGCCGGAGACAATGAGCAGTTCTTC.

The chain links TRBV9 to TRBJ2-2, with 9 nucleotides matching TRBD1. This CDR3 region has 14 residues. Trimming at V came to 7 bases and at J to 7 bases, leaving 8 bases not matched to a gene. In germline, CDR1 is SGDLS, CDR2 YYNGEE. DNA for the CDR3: TGTGCCAGCGGGGACAGGGTGGTTGGCGGGGAGCTGTTTTTT. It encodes CASGDRVVGGELFF.

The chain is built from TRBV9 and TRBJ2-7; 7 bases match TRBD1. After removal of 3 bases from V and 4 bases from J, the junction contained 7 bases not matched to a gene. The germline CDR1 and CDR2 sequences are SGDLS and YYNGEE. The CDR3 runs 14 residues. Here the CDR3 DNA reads TGTGCCAGCAGCGCGGGACAGCTAAATTACGAGCAGTACTTC. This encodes CASSAGQLNYEQYF.

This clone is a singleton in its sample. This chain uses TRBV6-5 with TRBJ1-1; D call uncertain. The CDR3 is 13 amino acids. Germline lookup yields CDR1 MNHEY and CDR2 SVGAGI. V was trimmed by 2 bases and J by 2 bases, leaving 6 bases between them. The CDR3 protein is CASSYLYNTEAFF. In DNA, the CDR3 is TGTGCCAGCAGTTACCTATACAACACTGAAGCTTTCTTT.

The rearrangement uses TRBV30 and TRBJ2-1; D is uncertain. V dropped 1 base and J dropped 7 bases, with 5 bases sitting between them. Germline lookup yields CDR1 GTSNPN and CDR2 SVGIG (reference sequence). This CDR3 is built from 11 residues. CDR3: CAWSGRNEQFF. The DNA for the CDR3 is TGTGCCTGGAGTGGGCGGAATGAGCAGTTCTTC.

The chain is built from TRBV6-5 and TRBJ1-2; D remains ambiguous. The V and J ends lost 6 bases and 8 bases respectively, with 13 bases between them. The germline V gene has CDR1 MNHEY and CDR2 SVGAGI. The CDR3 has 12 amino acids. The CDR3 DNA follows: TGTGCCAGCAGCCCGGGCCGGGGAGGCTACACCTTC. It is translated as CASSPGRGGYTF.

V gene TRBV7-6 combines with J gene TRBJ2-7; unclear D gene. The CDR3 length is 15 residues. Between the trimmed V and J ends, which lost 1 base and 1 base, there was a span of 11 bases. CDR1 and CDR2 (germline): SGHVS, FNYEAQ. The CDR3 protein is CASSLGAGPSYEQYF. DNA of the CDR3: TGTGCCAGCAGCTTAGGGGCCGGCCCATCCTACGAGCAGTACTTC.

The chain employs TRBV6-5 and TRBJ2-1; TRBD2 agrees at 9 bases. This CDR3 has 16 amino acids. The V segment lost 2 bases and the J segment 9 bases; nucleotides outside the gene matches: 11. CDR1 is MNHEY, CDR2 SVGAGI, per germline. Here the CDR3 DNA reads TGTGCCAGCAGTTACCTCGGGGTAGCGGGAGTTGGTGAGCAGTTCTTC. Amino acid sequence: CASSYLGVAGVGEQFF.

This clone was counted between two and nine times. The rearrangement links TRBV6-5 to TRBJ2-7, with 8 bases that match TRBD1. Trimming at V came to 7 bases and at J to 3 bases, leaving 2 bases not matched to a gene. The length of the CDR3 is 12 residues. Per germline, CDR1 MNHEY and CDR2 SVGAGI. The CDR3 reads CASNGQGYEQYF. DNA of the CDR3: TGTGCCAGCAACGGACAGGGCTACGAGCAGTACTTC.

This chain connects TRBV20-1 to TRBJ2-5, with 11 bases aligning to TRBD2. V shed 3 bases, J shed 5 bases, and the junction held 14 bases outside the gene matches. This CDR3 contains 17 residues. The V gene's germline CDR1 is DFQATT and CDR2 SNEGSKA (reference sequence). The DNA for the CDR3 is TGCAGTGCTAGTCGGCTAGCGGGAGGATCGACCGGGGAGACCCAGTACTTC. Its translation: CSASRLAGGSTGETQYF.

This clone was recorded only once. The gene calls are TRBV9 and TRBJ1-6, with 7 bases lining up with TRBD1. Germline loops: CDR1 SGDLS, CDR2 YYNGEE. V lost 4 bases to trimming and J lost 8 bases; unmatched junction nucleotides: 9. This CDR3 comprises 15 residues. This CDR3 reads CASSYFDTGDSPLHF. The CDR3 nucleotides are TGTGCCAGCAGCTATTTCGACACAGGGGATTCACCCCTCCACTTT. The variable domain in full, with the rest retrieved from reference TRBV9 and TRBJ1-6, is DSGVTQTPKHLITATGQRVTLRCSPRSGDLSVYWYQQSLDQGLQFLIQYYNGEERAKGNILERFSAQQFPDLHSELNLSSLELGDSALYFCASSYFDTGDSPLHFGNGTRLTVT.

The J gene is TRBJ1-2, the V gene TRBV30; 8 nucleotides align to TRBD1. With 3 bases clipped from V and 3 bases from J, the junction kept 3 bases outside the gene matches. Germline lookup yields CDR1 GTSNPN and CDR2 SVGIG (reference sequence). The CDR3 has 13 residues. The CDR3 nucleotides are TGTGCCTGGAGGACAGGGGAGGACTATGGCTACACCTTC. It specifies CAWRTGEDYGYTF.

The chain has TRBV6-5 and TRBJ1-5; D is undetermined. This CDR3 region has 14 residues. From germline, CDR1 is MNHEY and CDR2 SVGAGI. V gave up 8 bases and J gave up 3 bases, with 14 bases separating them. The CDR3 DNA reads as TGTGCCAGCCGAGAGGGCCCCTACAATCAGCCCCAGCATTTT. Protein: CASREGPYNQPQHF.